This T cell receptor (beta chain) was identified in a study of blood T cell repertoires in COVID-19. The junction had 9 bases not matched to a gene; V was cut back by 7 bases and J by 4 bases. The CDR3 is made up of 15 amino acids. Per the germline V gene, CDR1 is SEHNR and CDR2 is FQNEAQ (reference sequence). Method: immunoSEQ multiplex PCR; TCRdb's copy keeps in-frame clones and lacks some. This table has approximately 400,000 clones, over 75% appearing once. J is TRBJ1-4 and V is TRBV7-9, with 7 bases matching TRBD1. The origin of this receptor is a man aged 30 to 45 who had recovered from COVID-19. The sample consisted of PBMCs or T cells enriched from blood (not recorded which). In DNA form, the CDR3 reads TGTGCCAGCAACCCAGGGGGACAGAATAATGAAAAACTGTTTTTT. Translating gives CASNPGGQNNEKLFF.